This TCR beta chain derives from a study of blood T cell repertoires in COVID-19. Sequenced by immunoSEQ multiplex PCR; TCRdb stores in-frame clones only, minus some. The sample yields about 130,000 clones, 81% seen once. V lost 6 bases to trimming and J lost 6 bases; unmatched junction nucleotides: 6. The CDR3 is 13 amino acids. Germline CDR1 and CDR2: MDHEN and SYDVKM. This sequence joins TRBV28 and TRBJ1-1; 8 bases are shared with TRBD1. This TCR derives from a man aged 30 to 45 with COVID-19, enrolled during active disease. The specimen sequenced was peripheral blood. The CDR3 spells CASRPQGAPEAFF. CDR3 DNA: TGTGCCAGCAGACCTCAGGGGGCCCCTGAAGCTTTCTTT.